The 15 T cell receptor beta chains reported below all come from one sample, sequenced in a study of blood T cell repertoires in COVID-19. Assay: immunoSEQ multiplex PCR; the TCRdb copy retains only in-frame clones and omits some. The table records 300,000 to 450,000 clones, 81% of them present only once. Sequenced material: peripheral blood. All receptors come from a human donor with acute or convalescent COVID-19. The donor label of this sample is uncertain.

J is TRBJ1-5 and V is TRBV7-2; perhaps TRBD1 as D (6 bases). The CDR3 length is 15 residues. The V end lost 1 base, the J end lost 6 bases, and 13 bases lay between the germline ends. CDR1 SGHTA and CDR2 FQGNSA come from the germline V gene. CDR3 sequence: CASSLETGLGQPQHF. The CDR3 nucleotides read TGTGCCAGCAGCTTAGAAACAGGGTTGGGTCAGCCCCAGCATTTT.

CDR3 residues: CASSTLGNEKLFF. CDR3 coding DNA: TGTGCCAGCAGTACTCTAGGAAATGAAAAACTGTTTTTT. J is TRBJ1-4 and V is TRBV2; no definite D call. Trimming pared 5 bases from V and 5 bases from J, leaving 9 bases between. The CDR3 is made up of 13 amino acids. Germline CDR1 SNHLY, CDR2 FYNNEI.

V usage is TRBV9 and J usage is TRBJ1-2; 10 nucleotides align to TRBD1. The CDR3 consists of 15 residues. Germline assignment: CDR1 SGDLS and CDR2 YYNGEE. V was pared by 3 bases and J by 2 bases, with 4 bases of the junction left unmatched. CDR3 coding DNA: TGTGCCAGCAGCGAACAGACAGGGGGCAACTATGGCTACACCTTC. Protein sequence: CASSEQTGGNYGYTF.

This chain connects TRBV10-3 to TRBJ1-2; D is possibly TRBD1 (5 bases). V lost 6 bases and J lost 13, with 12 bases in between. The CDR3 extends over 10 amino acids. Germline V gene data show CDR1 as ENHRY and CDR2 as SYGVKD. CDR3 region: CAISQGTSTF. DNA for the CDR3: TGTGCCATCAGCCAAGGGACTTCCACCTTC.

The chain couples TRBV3-1 (or the pseudogene TRBV3-2) to TRBJ2-7; 8 bases match TRBD2. This CDR3 spans 16 amino acids. CDR1 is LGHDT and CDR2 is YNNKEL in the germline V gene (reference sequence). V gave up 4 bases and J gave up 0 bases; unmatched junction bases: 8. CDR3 protein: CASSPTSGPISYEQYF. CDR3 sequence (DNA): TGTGCCAGCAGCCCCACTAGCGGTCCAATCTCCTACGAGCAGTACTTC.

The rearrangement joins TRBV6-2 or TRBV6-3 to TRBJ1-2; 7 bases are a match to TRBD1. Unmatched junction bases numbered 10, after V lost 5 bases and J lost 4 bases. The CDR3 contains 15 residues. CDR1 and CDR2 from the germline V gene are MNHEY and SVGEGT. CDR3 sequence (DNA): TGTGCCAGCAGTCGTGCTGGGACAGAGCTCTATGGCTACACCTTC. This gives the protein CASSRAGTELYGYTF.

J is TRBJ1-3 and V is TRBV7-2; 7 nucleotides line up with TRBD1. This CDR3 contains 16 residues. The V gene end was trimmed by 2 bases and the J gene end by 0 bases; junction bases not matched to a gene: 4. Germline loops: CDR1 SGHTA, CDR2 FQGNSA. Written as DNA, the CDR3 is TGTGCCAGCAGCTTAACACAGGGGAGCTCTGGAAACACCATATATTTT. Protein sequence: CASSLTQGSSGNTIYF.

J is TRBJ2-3 and V is TRBV6-5; D gene ambiguous. Germline lookup yields CDR1 MNHEY and CDR2 SVGAGI. The V and J ends lost 8 bases and 0 bases respectively, with 9 bases between them. This CDR3 is built from 13 residues. Here the CDR3 reads CASRLRSTDTQYF. CDR3 DNA sequence: TGTGCCAGCCGCTTACGGAGCACAGATACGCAGTATTTT.

This chain links TRBV7-2 with TRBJ1-1; 7 bases align to TRBD1. V gave up 2 bases and J gave up 5 bases; unmatched junction bases: 8. Germline V gene data show CDR1 as SGHTA and CDR2 as FQGNSA. The CDR3 has 15 residues. The CDR3 sequence is CASSLRQGGWTEAFF. The DNA of the CDR3 is TGTGCCAGCAGCTTAAGGCAGGGGGGTTGGACTGAAGCTTTCTTT. Filled out from reference TRBV7-2 and TRBJ1-1, the complete variable domain reads GAGVSQSPSNKVTEKGKDVELRCDPISGHTALYWYRQSLGQGLEFLIYFQGNSAPDKSGLPSDRFSAERTGGSVSTLTIQRTQQEDSAVYLCASSLRQGGWTEAFFGQGTRLTVV.

There are a few counts of this clone. CDR3 sequence reads: CATSPRGQRGNEQFF. For the CDR3, the DNA is TGTGCCACCAGTCCTCGCGGCCAGCGGGGTAATGAGCAGTTCTTC. V and J are TRBV15 and TRBJ2-1, with TRBD2 matching over 7 bases. The germline gives CDR1 LNHNV, CDR2 YYDKDF (reference sequence). The V and J ends lost 6 bases and 7 bases, in that order; junction bases with no gene match: 12. CDR3 length: 15 amino acids.

V gene TRBV6-2 or TRBV6-3 combines with J gene TRBJ1-1, with TRBD1 matching 9 bases. The CDR3 runs to 15 residues. V was clipped by 7 bases and J by 4 bases; unmatched bases: 10. Germline values: CDR1 MNHEY, CDR2 SVGEGT. The CDR3 DNA follows: TGTGCCAGCATCCCCCAGACAGGGGGAACCACTGAAGCTTTCTTT. Translating gives CASIPQTGGTTEAFF.

The chain recombines TRBV7-2 with TRBJ1-5; 8 bases map to TRBD1. This CDR3 has 16 amino acids. J was trimmed by 5 bases and V by 4 bases; bases with no gene match: 10. The germline V gene has CDR1 SGHTA and CDR2 FQGNSA. The CDR3 sequence: CASSSDRAFRDQPQHF. CDR3 nucleotides: TGTGCCAGCAGCTCGGACAGGGCGTTTCGAGATCAGCCCCAGCATTTT.

In its sample, this clone was seen a few times. The chain recombines TRBV2 with TRBJ1-4; maybe TRBD1 (5 bases). This CDR3 region has 13 residues. V was pared by 5 bases and J by 8 bases, with 12 bases between. CDR1 is SNHLY and CDR2 is FYNNEI in the germline V gene. CDR3 sequence (DNA): TGTGCCAGCAGTCTAAGGAGGGACGAAAAACTGTTTTTT. It codes for CASSLRRDEKLFF.

The chain couples TRBV2 to TRBJ1-1; a possible D gene is TRBD1 (6 bases). The ends were cut back, 7 bases at V and 0 bases at J, with 12 bases in the middle. CDR1 and CDR2 from the germline V gene are SNHLY and FYNNEI. The CDR3 covers 14 residues. CDR3 in DNA: TGTGCCAGCAATTCGCAGGGGATGAACACTGAAGCTTTCTTT. It translates to CASNSQGMNTEAFF.

The chain carries TRBV19 and TRBJ1-2; D perhaps matches TRBD1 (5 bases). The CDR3 consists of 14 residues. The V gene's germline CDR1 is LNHDA and CDR2 SQIVND (reference sequence). Trimming removed 4 bases from V and 2 bases from J, with 11 bases in between. The CDR3 here is CASSSPGENYGYTF. Written as DNA, the CDR3 is TGTGCCAGTAGTAGCCCGGGGGAGAACTATGGCTACACCTTC.